A selection of T cell receptor beta chains follows, all from one sample in a study of OX40 agonist ivuxolimab in advanced cancers. Generated by immunoSEQ multiplex PCR, the TCRdb table keeps only in-frame clones and is missing some. The data hold around 70,000 clones, with roughly 80% observed a single time. Sequenced here: CD4+ or CD8+ T cells sorted from blood, sampled in a trial of the OX40 agonist ivuxolimab. These receptors came from an adult with an advanced solid tumor such as melanoma, head and neck, liver or kidney cancer. Both conserved end residues are trimmed from each CDR3. D genes are given only for firm matches.

d_call: -; v_call: TRBV23-1; cdr3_aa: ASSQPGGHEQY
d_call: -; v_call: TRBV7-8; cdr3_aa: ASSFEIYEQY
d_call: -; v_call: TRBV5-1; cdr3_aa: ASSLRAANTEAF
d_call: -; v_call: TRBV19; cdr3_aa: ASSQDRRETQY
d_call: -; v_call: TRBV28; cdr3_aa: ASSFNRIDSAKSEGYT
d_call: TRBD1; v_call: TRBV25-1; cdr3_aa: ASATGGRETQY
d_call: TRBD2; v_call: TRBV10-1; cdr3_aa: ASSDRGVYEQY
d_call: -; v_call: TRBV5-1; cdr3_aa: ASSLGLALNTDTQY
d_call: TRBD2; v_call: TRBV5-1; cdr3_aa: ASSLSVGGVQETQY
d_call: TRBD1; v_call: TRBV7-9; cdr3_aa: ASTLRDSPAEAF
d_call: -; v_call: TRBV18; cdr3_aa: ASPTDWQETQY
d_call: -; v_call: TRBV6-1; cdr3_aa: ASSEASSPGELF
d_call: -; v_call: TRBV28; cdr3_aa: ASSLSMPYEQY
d_call: TRBD1; v_call: TRBV30; cdr3_aa: AGGQGHEKLF
d_call: -; v_call: TRBV12-5; cdr3_aa: ASGLGAGAGWLSEQY
d_call: -; v_call: TRBV27; cdr3_aa: ASSSIGTEAF
d_call: -; v_call: TRBV5-1; cdr3_aa: ASYSRNTGELF
d_call: TRBD1; v_call: TRBV2; cdr3_aa: ASSAQGANYGYT
d_call: -; v_call: TRBV27; cdr3_aa: ASSLWGSTDTQY
d_call: -; v_call: TRBV27; cdr3_aa: ASSSGAGSQPQH
d_call: -; v_call: TRBV6-6; cdr3_aa: ASSAKDEQF
d_call: -; v_call: TRBV27; cdr3_aa: ASRLQGYANTGELF
d_call: TRBD1; v_call: TRBV4-3; cdr3_aa: ASSQGGQGAREQY
d_call: TRBD1; v_call: TRBV7-6; cdr3_aa: ASSFGTANQPQH
d_call: -; v_call: TRBV10-1; cdr3_aa: ASSVGLSGNTIY
d_call: TRBD2; v_call: TRBV19; cdr3_aa: ASSMGRREQRYEQY
d_call: TRBD2; v_call: TRBV4-3; cdr3_aa: ASSQERLAGASGDEQF
d_call: -; v_call: TRBV19; cdr3_aa: ATKDRTYQPQH
d_call: -; v_call: TRBV27; cdr3_aa: ASSLQVGEYYEQY
d_call: -; v_call: TRBV5-5; cdr3_aa: ASSLDTHVDTGELF
d_call: -; v_call: TRBV18; cdr3_aa: ASSPGTGANQPQH
d_call: -; v_call: TRBV4-1; cdr3_aa: ASSQDGGGATDTQY
d_call: TRBD2; v_call: TRBV10-3; cdr3_aa: AISESGTSGRANEQF
d_call: TRBD1; v_call: TRBV28; cdr3_aa: ASSLTGVAYEQY
d_call: -; v_call: TRBV14; cdr3_aa: ASSQVVVGNEQF
d_call: -; v_call: TRBV30; cdr3_aa: AWSPDPKGSYEQY
d_call: -; v_call: TRBV7-8; cdr3_aa: ASSLMGGAQPQH
d_call: TRBD2; v_call: TRBV7-9; cdr3_aa: ASSYQGLAGSYNEQF
d_call: -; v_call: TRBV29-1; cdr3_aa: SAVTAMNTEAF
d_call: -; v_call: TRBV29-1; cdr3_aa: SVEEGGGKTQY
d_call: -; v_call: TRBV11-3; cdr3_aa: ASSSARGQETQY
d_call: -; v_call: TRBV18; cdr3_aa: ASSPGGPQH
d_call: -; v_call: TRBV6-5; cdr3_aa: ASSYGGAKNIQY
d_call: TRBD1; v_call: TRBV11-2; cdr3_aa: ASSLAGQGLETQY
d_call: -; v_call: TRBV18; cdr3_aa: ASSNEPDDTQY
d_call: -; v_call: TRBV5-3; cdr3_aa: ARSLEADRTAIQY
d_call: TRBD1; v_call: TRBV19; cdr3_aa: ASSTDRFYGYT
d_call: TRBD2; v_call: TRBV2; cdr3_aa: ASRLGASGTGEQY
d_call: TRBD1; v_call: TRBV27; cdr3_aa: ASSLLGQGAHQPQH
d_call: -; v_call: TRBV18; cdr3_aa: ASSLQTASYEQY
d_call: TRBD1; v_call: TRBV5-5; cdr3_aa: ASSLEGDRSITEAF
d_call: -; v_call: TRBV15; cdr3_aa: ATSRLTGGQGNEQY
d_call: -; v_call: TRBV19; cdr3_aa: ASSISSRGPSQGH
d_call: -; v_call: TRBV11-3; cdr3_aa: ASSLDRDGSSGELF
d_call: TRBD2; v_call: TRBV4-2; cdr3_aa: ASSHEGTTLPGYEQF
d_call: -; v_call: TRBV29-1; cdr3_aa: SAGLSYTGELF
d_call: -; v_call: TRBV6-4; cdr3_aa: ASSKGQANTEAF
d_call: -; v_call: TRBV10-3; cdr3_aa: AISDPHGRLGGLF
d_call: -; v_call: TRBV15; cdr3_aa: ATKGRATKNIQY
d_call: -; v_call: TRBV5-1; cdr3_aa: ASSFQGPDTEAF